This note documents a single T cell receptor (beta chain) sequence. Its antigen is not known. Assay: immunoSEQ multiplex PCR; the TCRdb copy retains only in-frame clones and omits some. In the table there are 65,000 to 95,000 clones, 70% to 90% of which are singletons. Trimming cost V 0 bases and J 5 bases; bases outside gene matches: 4. CDR3 length: 14 amino acids. The germline gives CDR1 SGHKS, CDR2 YYEKEE (reference sequence). This record belongs to a study of OX40 agonist ivuxolimab in advanced cancers. General study points: The mean number of expanded clones was higher in CD8+ T cells than in CD4+.

This TCR was recovered from an adult with an advanced solid tumor such as melanoma, head and neck, liver or kidney cancer. The chain is built from TRBV5-5 and TRBJ2-7, with 8 nucleotides matching TRBD2. Source: CD4+ or CD8+ T cells sorted from blood, taken in a trial of the OX40 agonist ivuxolimab. The CDR3 here is CASSLAAGVNEQYF. The DNA of the CDR3 is TGTGCCAGCAGCTTGGCAGCGGGAGTGAACGAGCAGTACTTC. Combining the CDR3 with reference TRBV5-5 and TRBJ2-7 gives the whole variable domain DAGVTQSPTHLIKTRGQQVTLRCSPISGHKSVSWYQQVLGQGPQFIFQYYEKEERGRGNFPDRFSARQFPNYSSELNVNALLLGDSALYLCASSLAAGVNEQYFGPGTRLTVT.